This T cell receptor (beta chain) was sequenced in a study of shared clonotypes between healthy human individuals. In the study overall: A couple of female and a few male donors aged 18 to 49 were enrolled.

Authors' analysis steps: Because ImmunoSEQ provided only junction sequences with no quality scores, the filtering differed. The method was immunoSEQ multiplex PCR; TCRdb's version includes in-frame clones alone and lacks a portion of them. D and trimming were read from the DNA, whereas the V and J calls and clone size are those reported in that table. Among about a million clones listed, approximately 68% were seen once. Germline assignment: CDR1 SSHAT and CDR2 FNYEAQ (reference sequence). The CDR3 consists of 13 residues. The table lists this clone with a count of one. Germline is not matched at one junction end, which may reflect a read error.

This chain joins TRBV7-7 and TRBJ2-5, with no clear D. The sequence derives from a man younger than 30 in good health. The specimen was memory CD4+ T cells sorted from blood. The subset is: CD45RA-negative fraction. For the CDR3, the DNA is TGTGCTAGCAGCTCTCCCCCGGAGGAGACCCAGTACTTC. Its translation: CASSSPPEETQYF.